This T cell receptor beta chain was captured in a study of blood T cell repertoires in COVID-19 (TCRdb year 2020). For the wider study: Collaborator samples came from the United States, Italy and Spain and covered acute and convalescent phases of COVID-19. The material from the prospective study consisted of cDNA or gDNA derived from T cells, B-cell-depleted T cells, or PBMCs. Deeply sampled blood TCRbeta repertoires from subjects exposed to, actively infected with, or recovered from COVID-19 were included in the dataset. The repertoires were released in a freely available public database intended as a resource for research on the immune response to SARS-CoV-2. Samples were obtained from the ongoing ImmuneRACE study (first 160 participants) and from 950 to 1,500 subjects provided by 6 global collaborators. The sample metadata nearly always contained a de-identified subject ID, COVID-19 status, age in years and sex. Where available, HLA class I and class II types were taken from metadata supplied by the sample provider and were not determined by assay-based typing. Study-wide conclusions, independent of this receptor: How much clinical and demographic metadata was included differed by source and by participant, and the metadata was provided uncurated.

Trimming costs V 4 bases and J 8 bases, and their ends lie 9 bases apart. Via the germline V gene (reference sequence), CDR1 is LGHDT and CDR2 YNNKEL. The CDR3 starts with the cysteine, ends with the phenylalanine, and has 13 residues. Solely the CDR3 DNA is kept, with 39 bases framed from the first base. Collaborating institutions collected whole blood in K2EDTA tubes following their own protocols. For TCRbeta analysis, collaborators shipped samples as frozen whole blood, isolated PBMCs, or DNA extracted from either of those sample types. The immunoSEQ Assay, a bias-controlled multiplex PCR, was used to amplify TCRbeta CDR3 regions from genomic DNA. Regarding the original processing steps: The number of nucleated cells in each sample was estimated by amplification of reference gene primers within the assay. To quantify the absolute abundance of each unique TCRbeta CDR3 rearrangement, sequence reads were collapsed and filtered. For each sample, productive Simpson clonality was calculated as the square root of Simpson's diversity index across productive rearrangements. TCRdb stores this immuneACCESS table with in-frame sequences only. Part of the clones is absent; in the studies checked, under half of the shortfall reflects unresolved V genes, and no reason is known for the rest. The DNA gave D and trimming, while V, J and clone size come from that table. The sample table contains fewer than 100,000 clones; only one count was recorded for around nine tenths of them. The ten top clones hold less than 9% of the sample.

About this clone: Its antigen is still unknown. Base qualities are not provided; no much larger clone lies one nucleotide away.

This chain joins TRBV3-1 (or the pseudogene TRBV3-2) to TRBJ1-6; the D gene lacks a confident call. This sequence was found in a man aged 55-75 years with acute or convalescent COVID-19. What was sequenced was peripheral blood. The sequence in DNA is TGTGCCAGCAGCCTAAGTAGCCATTCACCCCTCCACTTT. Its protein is CASSLSSHSPLHF.